This T cell receptor beta chain originates from a study of OX40 agonist ivuxolimab in advanced cancers. The protocol was immunoSEQ multiplex PCR, while the TCRdb copy is restricted to in-frame clones and leaves out a portion. The table includes about 44,000 clones, 65% to 85% detected once. The V gene's germline CDR1 is WSHSY and CDR2 SAAADI. V was pared by 3 bases and J by 3 bases, with 12 bases between. The length of the CDR3 is 14 residues. The clonotype was recovered from an adult with an advanced solid tumor such as melanoma, head and neck, liver or kidney cancer. The chain employs TRBV10-2 and TRBJ2-7; D uncertain. The specimen was CD4+ or CD8+ T cells sorted from blood, collected in a trial of the OX40 agonist ivuxolimab. The CDR3 DNA reads as TGCGCCAGCAGTGATTGGGCAGGTATCTACGAGCAGTACTTC. As protein: CASSDWAGIYEQYF.